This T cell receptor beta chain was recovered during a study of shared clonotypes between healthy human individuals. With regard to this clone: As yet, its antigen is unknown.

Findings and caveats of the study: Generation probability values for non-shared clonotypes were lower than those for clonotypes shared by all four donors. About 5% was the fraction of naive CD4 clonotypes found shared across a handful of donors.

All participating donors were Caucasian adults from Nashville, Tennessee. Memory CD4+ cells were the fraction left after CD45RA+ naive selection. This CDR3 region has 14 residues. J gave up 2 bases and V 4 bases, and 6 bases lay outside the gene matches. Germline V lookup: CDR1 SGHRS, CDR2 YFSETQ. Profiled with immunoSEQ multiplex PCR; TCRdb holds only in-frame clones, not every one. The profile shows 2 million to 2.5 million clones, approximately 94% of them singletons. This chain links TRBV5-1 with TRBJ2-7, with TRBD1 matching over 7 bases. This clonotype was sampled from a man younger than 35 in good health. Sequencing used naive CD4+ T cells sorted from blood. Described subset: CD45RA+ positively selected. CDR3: CASSGTGDPYEQYF. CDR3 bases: TGCGCCAGCAGCGGAACAGGGGATCCCTACGAGCAGTACTTC.